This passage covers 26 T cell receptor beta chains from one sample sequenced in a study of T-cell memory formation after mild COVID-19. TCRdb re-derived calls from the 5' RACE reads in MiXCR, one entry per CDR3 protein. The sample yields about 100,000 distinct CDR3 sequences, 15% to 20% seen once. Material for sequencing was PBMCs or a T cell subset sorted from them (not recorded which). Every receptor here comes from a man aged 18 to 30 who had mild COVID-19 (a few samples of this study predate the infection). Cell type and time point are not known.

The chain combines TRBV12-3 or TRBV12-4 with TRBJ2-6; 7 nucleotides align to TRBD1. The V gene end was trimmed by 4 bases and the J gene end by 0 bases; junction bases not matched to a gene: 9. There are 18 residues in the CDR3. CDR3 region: CASSSPGQIVSGANVLTF. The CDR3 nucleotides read TGTGCCAGCAGTTCACCGGGACAGATCGTCTCTGGGGCCAACGTCCTGACTTTC.

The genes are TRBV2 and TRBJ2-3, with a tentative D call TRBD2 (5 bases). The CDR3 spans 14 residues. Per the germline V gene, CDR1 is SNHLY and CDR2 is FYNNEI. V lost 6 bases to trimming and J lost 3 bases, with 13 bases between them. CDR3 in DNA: TGTGCCAGCAGCCAGTCCACGGGGACAGATACGCAGTATTTT. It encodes CASSQSTGTDTQYF.

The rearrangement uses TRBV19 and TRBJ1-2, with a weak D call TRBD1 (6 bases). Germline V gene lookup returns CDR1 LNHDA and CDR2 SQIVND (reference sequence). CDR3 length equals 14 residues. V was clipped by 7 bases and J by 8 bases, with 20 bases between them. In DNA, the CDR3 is TGTGCCAGTACCCCATCGGAGGGGGTACGAGGCTACACCTTC. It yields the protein CASTPSEGVRGYTF. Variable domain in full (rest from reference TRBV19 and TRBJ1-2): DGGITQSPKYLFRKEGQNVTLSCEQNLNHDAMYWYRQDPGQGLRLIYYSQIVNDFQKGDIAEGYSVSREKKESFPLTVTSAQKNPTAFYLCASTPSEGVRGYTFGSGTRLTVV.

The CDR3 coding sequence is TGTGCCAGCAGCTCCGGGACAGGGGTGGGTGGCAATCAGCCCCAGCATTTT. Its protein product is CASSSGTGVGGNQPQHF. The chain combines TRBV7-2 with TRBJ1-5, with TRBD1 matching 10 bases. CDR1 is SGHTA, CDR2 FQGNSA, per germline. Unmatched junction bases numbered 8, after V lost 4 bases and J lost 2 bases. The CDR3 spans 17 residues.

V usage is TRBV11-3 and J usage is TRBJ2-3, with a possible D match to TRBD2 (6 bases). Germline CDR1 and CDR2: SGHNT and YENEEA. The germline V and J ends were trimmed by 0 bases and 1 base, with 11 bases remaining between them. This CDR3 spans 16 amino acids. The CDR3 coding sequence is TGTGCCAGCAGCTTAGATGGAGGAGGGGGCACAGATACGCAGTATTTT. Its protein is CASSLDGGGGTDTQYF.

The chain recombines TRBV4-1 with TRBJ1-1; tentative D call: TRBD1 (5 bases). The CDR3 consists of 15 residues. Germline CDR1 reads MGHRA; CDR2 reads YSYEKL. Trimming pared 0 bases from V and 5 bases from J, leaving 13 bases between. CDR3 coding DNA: TGCGCCAGCAGCCAAGATGAGGGGTGGGGGACTGAAGCTTTCTTT. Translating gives CASSQDEGWGTEAFF.

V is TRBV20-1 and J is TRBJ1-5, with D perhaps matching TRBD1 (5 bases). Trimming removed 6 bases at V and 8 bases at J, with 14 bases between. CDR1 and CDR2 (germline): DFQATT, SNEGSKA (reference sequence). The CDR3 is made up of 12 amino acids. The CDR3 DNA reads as TGCAGTGCCAGGGACGTCGTCGAGCCCCAGCATTTT. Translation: CSARDVVEPQHF.

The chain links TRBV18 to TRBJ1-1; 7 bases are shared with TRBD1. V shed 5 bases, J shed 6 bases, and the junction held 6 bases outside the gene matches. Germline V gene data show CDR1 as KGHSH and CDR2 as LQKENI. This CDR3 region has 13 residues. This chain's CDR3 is CASSEQGMAEAFF. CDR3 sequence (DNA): TGTGCCAGCTCAGAACAGGGGATGGCTGAAGCTTTCTTT.

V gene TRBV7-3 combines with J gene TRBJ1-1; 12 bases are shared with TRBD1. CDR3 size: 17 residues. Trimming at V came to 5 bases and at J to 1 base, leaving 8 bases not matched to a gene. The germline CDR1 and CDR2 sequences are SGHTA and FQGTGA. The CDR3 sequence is CASSPVAGQGANTEAFF. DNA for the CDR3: TGTGCCAGCAGCCCAGTCGCGGGACAGGGGGCGAACACTGAAGCTTTCTTT.

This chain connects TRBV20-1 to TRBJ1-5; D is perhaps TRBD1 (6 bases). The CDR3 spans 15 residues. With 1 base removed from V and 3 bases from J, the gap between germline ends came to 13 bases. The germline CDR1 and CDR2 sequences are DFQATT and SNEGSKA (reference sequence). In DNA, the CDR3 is TGCAGTGCTAGAGGGTCGCCAGGGGCCAATCAGCCCCAGCATTTT. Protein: CSARGSPGANQPQHF.

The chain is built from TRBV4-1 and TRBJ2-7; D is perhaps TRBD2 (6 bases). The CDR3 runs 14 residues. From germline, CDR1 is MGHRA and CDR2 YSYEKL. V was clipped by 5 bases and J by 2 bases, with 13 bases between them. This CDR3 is CASSKGTGAYEQYF. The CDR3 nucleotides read TGCGCCAGCAGCAAAGGGACGGGGGCCTACGAGCAGTACTTC.

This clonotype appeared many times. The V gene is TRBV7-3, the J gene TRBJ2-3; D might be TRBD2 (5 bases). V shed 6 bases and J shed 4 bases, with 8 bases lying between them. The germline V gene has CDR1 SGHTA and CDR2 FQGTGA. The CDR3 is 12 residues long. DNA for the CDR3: TGTGCCAGCAGTCGGGGATCAGATACGCAGTATTTT. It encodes CASSRGSDTQYF.

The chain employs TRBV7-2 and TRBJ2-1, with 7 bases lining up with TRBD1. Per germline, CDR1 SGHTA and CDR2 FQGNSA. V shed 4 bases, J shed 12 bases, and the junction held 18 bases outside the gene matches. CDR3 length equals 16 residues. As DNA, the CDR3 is TGTGCCAGCAGCTCCCTAGGGACAGCCGGGTCAAGGGGGCAGTTCTTC. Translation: CASSSLGTAGSRGQFF.

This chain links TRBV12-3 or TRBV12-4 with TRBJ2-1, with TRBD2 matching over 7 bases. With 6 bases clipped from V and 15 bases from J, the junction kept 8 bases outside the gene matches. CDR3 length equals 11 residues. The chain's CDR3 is CASSSGTIAFF. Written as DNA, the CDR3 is TGTGCCAGCAGCTCCGGGACTATAGCGTTCTTC.

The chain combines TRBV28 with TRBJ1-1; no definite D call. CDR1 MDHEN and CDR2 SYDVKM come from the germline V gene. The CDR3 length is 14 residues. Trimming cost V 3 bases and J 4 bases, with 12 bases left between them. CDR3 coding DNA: TGTGCCAGCAGTTTTATGGGGAGTAGCACTGAAGCTTTCTTT. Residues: CASSFMGSSTEAFF.

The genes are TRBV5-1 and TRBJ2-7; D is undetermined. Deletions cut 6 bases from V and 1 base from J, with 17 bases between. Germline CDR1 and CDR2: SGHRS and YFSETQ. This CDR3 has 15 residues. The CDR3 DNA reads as TGCGCCAGCAAAGGCGACATCCGCCCTTCCTACGAGCAGTACTTC. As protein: CASKGDIRPSYEQYF.

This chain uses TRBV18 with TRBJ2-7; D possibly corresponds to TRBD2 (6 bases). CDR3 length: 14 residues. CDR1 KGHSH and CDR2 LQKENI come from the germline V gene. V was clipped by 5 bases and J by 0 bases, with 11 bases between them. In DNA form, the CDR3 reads TGTGCCAGCTCAACGGGGACTGCCTCCTACGAGCAGTACGTC. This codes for CASSTGTASYEQYV.

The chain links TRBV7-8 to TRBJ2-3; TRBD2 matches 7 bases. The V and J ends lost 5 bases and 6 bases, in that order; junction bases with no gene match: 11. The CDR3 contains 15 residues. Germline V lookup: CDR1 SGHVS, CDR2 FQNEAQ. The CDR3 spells CASSPGRILRDTQYF. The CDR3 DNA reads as TGTGCCAGCAGCCCCGGGAGGATTCTTCGGGATACGCAGTATTTT.

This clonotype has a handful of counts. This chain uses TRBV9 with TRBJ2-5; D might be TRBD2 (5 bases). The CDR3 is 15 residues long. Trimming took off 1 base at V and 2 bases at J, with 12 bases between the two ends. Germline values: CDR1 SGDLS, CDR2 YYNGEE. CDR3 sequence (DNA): TGTGCCAGCAGCGTACAAAGCGGTGCACAAGAGACCCAGTACTTC. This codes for CASSVQSGAQETQYF.

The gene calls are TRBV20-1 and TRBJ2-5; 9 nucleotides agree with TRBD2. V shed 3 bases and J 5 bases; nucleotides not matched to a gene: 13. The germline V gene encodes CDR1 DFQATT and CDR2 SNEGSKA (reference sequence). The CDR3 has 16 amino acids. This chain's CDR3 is CSASSPRTSGPETQYF. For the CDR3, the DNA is TGCAGTGCTAGTAGCCCCCGTACTAGCGGGCCCGAGACCCAGTACTTC.

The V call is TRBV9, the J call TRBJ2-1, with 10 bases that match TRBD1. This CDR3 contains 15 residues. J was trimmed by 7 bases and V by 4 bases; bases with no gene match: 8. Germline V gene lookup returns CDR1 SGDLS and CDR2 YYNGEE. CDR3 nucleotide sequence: TGTGCCAGCAGCCTAGGGGGGACAGGGGCTAATGAGCAGTTCTTC. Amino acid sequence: CASSLGGTGANEQFF.

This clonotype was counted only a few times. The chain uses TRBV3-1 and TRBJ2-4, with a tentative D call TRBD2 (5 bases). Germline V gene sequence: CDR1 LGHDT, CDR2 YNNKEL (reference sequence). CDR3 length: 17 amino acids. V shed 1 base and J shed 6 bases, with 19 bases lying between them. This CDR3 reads CASSQGPGRPRGNIQYF. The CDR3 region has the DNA TGTGCCAGCAGCCAAGGACCCGGACGTCCCCGGGGAAACATTCAGTACTTC.

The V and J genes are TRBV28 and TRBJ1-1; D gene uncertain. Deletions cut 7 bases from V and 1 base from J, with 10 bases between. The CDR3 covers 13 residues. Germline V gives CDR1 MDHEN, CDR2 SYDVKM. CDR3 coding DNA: TGTGCCAGCAACCCAGTAAAGAACACTGAAGCTTTCTTT. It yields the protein CASNPVKNTEAFF.

This chain's CDR3 is CSAQRGGYNEQFF. As DNA, the CDR3 is TGCAGTGCTCAGCGGGGAGGCTACAATGAGCAGTTCTTC. The chain joins TRBV20-1 to TRBJ2-1, with 7 bases fitting TRBD2. This CDR3 is built from 13 residues. Per the germline V gene, CDR1 is DFQATT and CDR2 is SNEGSKA (reference sequence). V was pared by 5 bases and J by 3 bases, with 4 bases of the junction left unmatched.

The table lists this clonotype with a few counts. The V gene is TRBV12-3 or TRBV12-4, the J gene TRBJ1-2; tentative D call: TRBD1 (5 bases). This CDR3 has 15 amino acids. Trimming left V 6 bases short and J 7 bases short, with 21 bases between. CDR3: CASSGAGTASSGYTF. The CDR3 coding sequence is TGTGCCAGCAGCGGGGCCGGGACGGCGAGTAGTGGCTACACCTTC.

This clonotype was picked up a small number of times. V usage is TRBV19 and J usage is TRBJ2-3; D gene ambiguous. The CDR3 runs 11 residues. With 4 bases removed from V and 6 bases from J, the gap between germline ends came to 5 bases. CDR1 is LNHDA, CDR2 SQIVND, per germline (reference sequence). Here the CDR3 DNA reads TGTGCCAGTAGTACCGGGGATACGCAGTATTTT. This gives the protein CASSTGDTQYF. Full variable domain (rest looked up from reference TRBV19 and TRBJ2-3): DGGITQSPKYLFRKEGQNVTLSCEQNLNHDAMYWYRQDPGQGLRLIYYSQIVNDFQKGDIAEGYSVSREKKESFPLTVTSAQKNPTAFYLCASSTGDTQYFGPGTRLTVL.